This entry describes one T cell receptor beta chain. No antigen is known for it. The data were taken from a study of long-term antiretroviral therapy in people with HIV. Study summary: Samples from the earliest time points predate the 2015 immediate-ART recommendation by about a decade.

The authors ran the immunoSEQ assay, v3.0, at survey level. Here immunoSEQ multiplex PCR was the method, and the copy in TCRdb shows in-frame clones only, minus some. There are under 20,000 clones in the sample; nearly 80% occur only once, and 12% to 15% lies in the top ten. Study-wide results and limits: Clones that expanded before ART (that is, prior to treatment) dominated the repertoire at all time points. Older ART regimens may have been in use when blood was drawn between about 2004 and 2018.

This CDR3 is 16 amino acids long. Germline V gene sequence: CDR1 MNHNY, CDR2 SVGAGI (reference sequence). V shed 5 bases and J 3 bases; nucleotides not matched to a gene: 12. This chain links TRBV6-6 with TRBJ2-7, with 8 bases identical to TRBD2. The sequence derives from a woman aged 45-60 years with HIV. This material consisted of unsorted PBMCs, taken 0.3 years after starting antiretroviral therapy. CDR3 sequence: CASSPRSGGSFYEQYF. CDR3 in DNA: TGTGCCAGCAGTCCCCGCAGCGGGGGTTCCTTCTACGAGCAGTACTTC.